What follows are 16 T cell receptor beta chains derived from one specimen sequenced in a study of OX40 agonist ivuxolimab in advanced cancers. Some clones are missing from TCRdb's copy, which holds only in-frame ones; the method was immunoSEQ multiplex PCR. Among about 44,000 clones listed, approximately 86% were seen once. The source material was CD4+ or CD8+ T cells sorted from blood, sampled in a trial of the OX40 agonist ivuxolimab. The receptors originated from an adult with an advanced solid tumor such as melanoma, head and neck, liver or kidney cancer.

V usage is TRBV19 and J usage is TRBJ1-3; D may be TRBD1 (6 bases). Trimming removed 8 bases from V and 1 base from J, with 12 bases in between. CDR1 and CDR2 from the germline V gene are LNHDA and SQIVND (reference sequence). CDR3 length: 14 residues. CDR3: CASCRGGSGNTIYF. CDR3 sequence (DNA): TGTGCCAGTTGCAGGGGAGGATCTGGAAACACCATATATTTT.

The genes are TRBV9 and TRBJ1-4, with TRBD1 as a possible D gene (5 bases). The V and J ends lost 0 bases and 3 bases respectively, with 9 bases between them. The CDR3 extends over 15 amino acids. In germline, CDR1 is SGDLS, CDR2 YYNGEE. This chain's CDR3 is CASSVATGPNEKLFF. The CDR3 region has the DNA TGTGCCAGCAGCGTAGCTACGGGGCCTAATGAAAAACTGTTTTTT. Full variable domain (rest looked up from reference TRBV9 and TRBJ1-4): DSGVTQTPKHLITATGQRVTLRCSPRSGDLSVYWYQQSLDQGLQFLIQYYNGEERAKGNILERFSAQQFPDLHSELNLSSLELGDSALYFCASSVATGPNEKLFFGSGTQLSVL.

In its sample, this clone was seen once. CDR3 DNA sequence: TGTGCCAGCATCGCTGTGCGGGGTGGGTCACCCCTCCACTTT. This translates into CASIAVRGGSPLHF. V usage is TRBV6-4 and J usage is TRBJ1-6; D remains ambiguous. V dropped 7 bases and J dropped 10 bases, with 17 bases sitting between them. In germline, CDR1 is MRHNA, CDR2 SNTAGT. The CDR3 runs to 14 residues.

The chain is built from TRBV9 and TRBJ2-7; D gene uncertain. The germline CDR1 and CDR2 sequences are SGDLS and YYNGEE. This CDR3 is built from 15 residues. V was shortened by 0 bases and J by 2 bases, with 12 bases between the two germline ends. The DNA for the CDR3 is TGTGCCAGCAGCGTAGGTAGCATGGGCGCCTACGAGCAGTACTTC. This gives the protein CASSVGSMGAYEQYF.

The chain employs TRBV6-1 and TRBJ1-2; D call uncertain. Germline CDR1 and CDR2: MNHNS and SASEGT. With 7 bases removed from V and 5 bases from J, the gap between germline ends came to 17 bases. The CDR3 runs 14 residues. CDR3 nucleotides: TGTGCCAGCATAGTGGGCGGGTGGGGATATGGCTACACCTTC. Its protein product is CASIVGGWGYGYTF.

The V gene is TRBV27, the J gene TRBJ1-2; possibly TRBD1 for D (5 bases). Germline CDR1 and CDR2: MNHEY and SMNVEV (reference sequence). Trimming pared 5 bases from V and 2 bases from J, leaving 9 bases between. This CDR3 region has 13 residues. CDR3 bases: TGTGCCAGCAGTACCAGGGAGAACTATGGCTACACCTTC. Translated: CASSTRENYGYTF.

This rearrangement joins TRBV2 to TRBJ2-3; no clear D. There are 15 residues in the CDR3. Germline CDR1 reads SNHLY; CDR2 reads FYNNEI. The ends were cut back, 4 bases at V and 3 bases at J, with 14 bases in the middle. The CDR3, as DNA: TGTGCCAGCAGTGGTCCAGGAGCCAGAACAGATACGCAGTATTTT. It specifies CASSGPGARTDTQYF.

The chain is built from TRBV5-1 and TRBJ2-2; no firm D call. Looked up from germline, CDR1 is SGHRS and CDR2 is YFSETQ. The CDR3 contains 15 residues. Deletions cut 0 bases from V and 6 bases from J, with 12 bases between. Here the CDR3 reads CASSLVGPEAGELFF. CDR3 coding DNA: TGCGCCAGCAGCTTGGTTGGGCCAGAGGCCGGGGAGCTGTTTTTT.

V is TRBV6-5 and J is TRBJ1-3; TRBD1 might be the D (5 bases). CDR1 is MNHEY and CDR2 is SVGAGI in the germline V gene. Trimming removed 7 bases at V and 1 base at J, with 11 bases between. The CDR3 is made up of 14 amino acids. CDR3 DNA: TGTGCCAGCACCTACGGGGGTTCTGGAAACACCATATATTTT. It encodes CASTYGGSGNTIYF.

The V and J genes are TRBV30 and TRBJ1-2; TRBD1 aligns across 7 bases. Germline values: CDR1 GTSNPN, CDR2 SVGIG (reference sequence). CDR3 size: 14 residues. Unmatched junction bases numbered 8, after V lost 2 bases and J lost 5 bases. CDR3 sequence reads: CAWSREQGRYGYTF. CDR3 sequence (DNA): TGTGCCTGGAGTCGAGAACAGGGGCGGTATGGCTACACCTTC.

This clone was seen a handful of times. V gene TRBV9 combines with J gene TRBJ1-1; TRBD1 might be the D (5 bases). The germline V gene encodes CDR1 SGDLS and CDR2 YYNGEE. This CDR3 is 13 amino acids long. Trimming cost V 5 bases and J 4 bases, with 12 bases left between them. The CDR3 region is CASSQGRGTEAFF. CDR3 coding DNA: TGTGCCAGCAGTCAGGGTCGGGGCACTGAAGCTTTCTTT.

This chain uses TRBV7-2 with TRBJ1-5, with D perhaps TRBD1 (6 bases). The CDR3 sequence is 15 residues long. Trimming cost V 1 base and J 7 bases, with 14 bases left between them. CDR1 is SGHTA, CDR2 FQGNSA, per germline. In DNA, the CDR3 is TGTGCCAGCAGCTTAGGAGGGGGGGTAGGCCAGCCCCAGCATTTT. Its translation is CASSLGGGVGQPQHF.

The chain couples TRBV27 to TRBJ2-7; 9 nucleotides match TRBD2. The germline CDR1 and CDR2 sequences are MNHEY and SMNVEV (reference sequence). The CDR3 length is 18 residues. J gave up 0 bases and V 5 bases, and 14 bases lay outside the gene matches. In nucleotides, the CDR3 is TGTGCCAGCAGTCCGATGGGTAGCGGGAGAATTATCTCCTACGAGCAGTACTTC. Residues: CASSPMGSGRIISYEQYF.

The gene calls are TRBV11-2 and TRBJ1-1; a weak D match, TRBD1 (5 bases). The CDR3 contains 13 residues. The germline CDR1 and CDR2 sequences are SGHAT and FQNNGV. The V end lost 5 bases, the J end lost 10 bases, and 17 bases lay between the germline ends. CDR3 region: CASSPPGRVGAFF. The CDR3, as DNA: TGTGCCAGCAGCCCCCCGGGCAGGGTAGGAGCTTTCTTT. The entire variable domain, with the rest obtained from reference TRBV11-2 and TRBJ1-1, is as follows: EAGVAQSPRYKIIEKRQSVAFWCNPISGHATLYWYQQILGQGPKLLIQFQNNGVVDDSQLPKDRFSAERLKGVDSTLKIQPAKLEDSAVYLCASSPPGRVGAFFGQGTRLTVV.

The chain links TRBV6-5 to TRBJ2-2; 8 positions agree with TRBD1. Losses at the gene ends were 6 bases for V and 0 bases for J; bases not matched to a gene: 3. The germline CDR1 and CDR2 sequences are MNHEY and SVGAGI. The CDR3 totals 15 residues. CDR3 residues: CASRRQGSNTGELFF. CDR3 sequence (DNA): TGTGCCAGCAGAAGACAGGGGTCGAACACCGGGGAGCTGTTTTTT.

The CDR3: CASTLTSGSYEQYF. The DNA for the CDR3 is TGTGCCAGCACCCTGACTAGCGGGAGCTACGAGCAGTACTTC. The rearrangement joins TRBV6-5 to TRBJ2-7; TRBD2 agrees at 12 bases. Germline V gene data show CDR1 as MNHEY and CDR2 as SVGAGI. The length of the CDR3 is 14 residues. The V and J ends lost 7 bases and 3 bases, in that order; junction bases with no gene match: 4.